This T cell receptor (beta chain) emerged from a study of T cells in Graves' hyperthyroidism and ophthalmopathy. V lost 6 bases and J lost 0, with 17 bases in between. This CDR3 has 17 residues. The germline gives CDR1 SNHLY, CDR2 FYNNEI. Regions amplified from RNA transcripts were the TCR beta CDR3 regions. A first-round RT-PCR of the TCR CDR3 used the HTBI primer set. TCRdb itself ran the multiplex PCR reads through MiXCR, one entry per CDR3 protein. The table has around 620,000 distinct CDR3 sequences, around 15% seen once. This clonotype was seen many times. The receptor's source is a woman aged 25 to 45 with Graves' hyperthyroidism. The rearrangement joins TRBV2 to TRBJ1-4; D remains unclear. The source material was blood. The CDR3 sequence is CASSENPGSATNEKLFF. CDR3 sequence (DNA): TGTGCCAGCAGCGAGAATCCCGGCAGTGCAACTAATGAAAAACTGTTTTTT.